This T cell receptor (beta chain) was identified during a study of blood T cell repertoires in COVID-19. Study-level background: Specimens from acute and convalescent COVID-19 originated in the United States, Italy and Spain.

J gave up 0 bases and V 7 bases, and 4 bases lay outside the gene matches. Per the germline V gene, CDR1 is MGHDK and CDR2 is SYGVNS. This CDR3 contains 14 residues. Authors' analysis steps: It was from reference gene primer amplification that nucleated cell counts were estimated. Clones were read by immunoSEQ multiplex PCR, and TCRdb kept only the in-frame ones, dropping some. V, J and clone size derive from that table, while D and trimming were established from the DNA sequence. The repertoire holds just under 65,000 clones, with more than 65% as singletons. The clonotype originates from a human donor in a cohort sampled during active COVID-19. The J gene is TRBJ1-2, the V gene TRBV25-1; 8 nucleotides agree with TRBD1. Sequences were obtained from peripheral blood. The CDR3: CASKDRASNYGYTF. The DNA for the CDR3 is TGTGCCAGCAAGGACAGGGCCTCTAACTATGGCTACACCTTC.